The 22 T cell receptor beta chains presented below share a single source sample, sequenced in a study of shared clonotypes between healthy human individuals. Using immunoSEQ multiplex PCR, the repertoire was profiled, and TCRdb retains in-frame clones only, with some absent. The profile shows approximately 2.5 million clones, roughly 93% of them singletons. The sample consisted of naive CD4+ T cells from PBMCs. As for subset: CD45RA+ positively selected. These receptors were obtained from a man younger than 30 in good health. Some clones in this sample may be carry-over from other donors' samples.

The V gene is TRBV9, the J gene TRBJ2-3, with D possibly TRBD2 on 6 matching bases. The CDR3 loop spans 14 amino acids. Germline CDR1 SGDLS, CDR2 YYNGEE. Trimming left V 0 bases short and J 4 bases short, with 9 bases between. As DNA, the CDR3 is TGTGCCAGCAGCGTAGCGACTAGTTCAGATACGCAGTATTTT. This codes for CASSVATSSDTQYF. The full variable domain, its missing parts supplied by reference TRBV9 and TRBJ2-3, is DSGVTQTPKHLITATGQRVTLRCSPRSGDLSVYWYQQSLDQGLQFLIQYYNGEERAKGNILERFSAQQFPDLHSELNLSSLELGDSALYFCASSVATSSDTQYFGPGTRLTVL.

The chain uses TRBV7-8 and TRBJ2-7; D perhaps matches TRBD1 (7 bases). V was pared by 8 bases and J by 3 bases, with 14 bases between. The germline CDR1 and CDR2 sequences are SGHVS and FQNEAQ. This CDR3 contains 13 residues. This CDR3 reads CASSLQGGYEQYF. The CDR3, as DNA: TGTGCCAGCTCCTTGCAGGGGGGCTACGAGCAGTACTTC.

CDR3 nucleotides: TGTGCCAGCAGTGAGGGGGGGATCAGGGTCAATCAGCCCCAGCATTTT. Translated: CASSEGGIRVNQPQHF. This sequence joins TRBV2 and TRBJ1-5; the D gene is possibly TRBD1 (5 bases). The CDR3 spans 16 residues. Germline V gene lookup returns CDR1 SNHLY and CDR2 FYNNEI. Trimming stripped 3 bases from V and 3 bases from J, with 15 bases between.

This chain joins TRBV7-2 and TRBJ2-5; D perhaps matches TRBD2 (6 bases). The CDR3 is 16 residues long. V gave up 3 bases and J gave up 1 base, with 15 bases separating them. CDR1 is SGHTA and CDR2 is FQGNSA in the germline V gene. The CDR3 protein is CASSLAGMGGQETQYF. CDR3 coding DNA: TGTGCCAGCAGCTTGGCGGGGATGGGGGGCCAAGAGACCCAGTACTTC.

The chain joins TRBV14 to TRBJ2-1; TRBD1 matches at 7 bases. Germline CDR1 SGHDN, CDR2 FVKESK. Trimming cost V 3 bases and J 7 bases; bases outside gene matches: 9. This CDR3 has 15 residues. CDR3 amino acids: CASSHFGGRGNEQFF. CDR3 DNA: TGTGCCAGCAGCCACTTTGGGGGCAGGGGGAATGAGCAGTTCTTC.

The chain uses TRBV29-1 and TRBJ2-7; D is possibly TRBD1 (6 bases). CDR3 size: 15 residues. In germline, CDR1 is SQVTM, CDR2 ANQGSEA. Trimming took off 4 bases at V and 0 bases at J, with 16 bases between the two ends. The CDR3 nucleotides are TGCAGCGTTGTGGTCAGGGGCGATAGCTCCTACGAGCAGTACTTC. Translating gives CSVVVRGDSSYEQYF.

This chain uses TRBV6-5 with TRBJ1-4; D might be TRBD1 (5 bases). The germline V gene encodes CDR1 MNHEY and CDR2 SVGAGI. The CDR3 is made up of 14 amino acids. V lost 2 bases and J 8 bases, leaving 12 bases between the germline ends. CDR3 bases: TGTGCCAGCAGTTACGGGCAGGGTGACGAAAAACTGTTTTTT. Protein: CASSYGQGDEKLFF.

The J gene is TRBJ2-7, the V gene TRBV5-6; 8 nucleotides match TRBD2. The CDR3 loop spans 16 amino acids. V lost 4 bases, J lost 3 bases, and 12 bases stayed unmatched. Per the germline V gene, CDR1 is SGHDT and CDR2 is YYEEEE. The CDR3 loop reads CASSQGTSGGSYEQYF. Written as DNA, the CDR3 is TGTGCCAGCAGCCAGGGAACTAGCGGAGGAAGCTACGAGCAGTACTTC.

The CDR3 DNA is TGTGCCAGCAGCTTAGCCGGGTCCCCCTCCTCCTACGAGCAGTACTTC. This sequence encodes CASSLAGSPSSYEQYF. This chain joins TRBV7-9 and TRBJ2-7; no definite D call. The CDR3 is 16 amino acids. Trimming removed 0 bases from V and 0 bases from J, with 12 bases in between. CDR1 and CDR2 from the germline V gene are SEHNR and FQNEAQ (reference sequence).

The V gene is TRBV7-2, the J gene TRBJ1-5, with D possibly matching TRBD1 (5 bases). The CDR3 runs to 14 residues. Germline CDR1 and CDR2: SGHTA and FQGNSA. Trimming shortened V by 5 bases and J by 3 bases, and 11 bases separated the two germline ends. CDR3 protein: CASSPDTLNQPQHF. CDR3 bases: TGTGCCAGCAGCCCGGACACCCTCAATCAGCCCCAGCATTTT.

The genes are TRBV6-1 and TRBJ2-7; the D gene is possibly TRBD1 (6 bases). With 4 bases removed from V and 2 bases from J, the gap between germline ends came to 21 bases. This CDR3 has 17 amino acids. Germline V gene lookup returns CDR1 MNHNS and CDR2 SASEGT. In DNA form, the CDR3 reads TGTGCCAGCAGTGGTTCCCCGGTGGGGGCACGGCCCTACGAGCAGTACTTC. Translation: CASSGSPVGARPYEQYF.

On this clone itself: The same CDR3 also results from other DNA sequences found in this sample. The V call is TRBV14, the J call TRBJ1-5; D is uncertain. V lost 4 bases to trimming and J lost 4 bases, with 8 bases between them. The CDR3 runs 13 residues. Germline V gene data show CDR1 as SGHDN and CDR2 as FVKESK. The chain's CDR3 is CASSRDGNQPQHF. Written as DNA, the CDR3 is TGTGCCAGCAGCCGCGACGGTAATCAGCCCCAGCATTTT.

The J gene is TRBJ1-5, the V gene TRBV4-1, with no clear D. V was pared by 5 bases and J by 2 bases, with 13 bases between. The germline V gene encodes CDR1 MGHRA and CDR2 YSYEKL. The CDR3 extends over 15 amino acids. CDR3 bases: TGCGCCAGCAGCTCAGATTGGGTTGGCAATCAGCCCCAGCATTTT. It specifies CASSSDWVGNQPQHF.

The chain carries TRBV4-1 and TRBJ2-6; TRBD1 agrees at 7 bases. This CDR3 has 15 amino acids. The V and J ends lost 0 bases and 12 bases, in that order; junction bases with no gene match: 8. CDR1 is MGHRA, CDR2 YSYEKL, per germline. Here the CDR3 DNA reads TGCGCCAGCAGCCAAGAGGGACAGAGGGTGGGCGTCCTGACTTTC. Translated, it gives CASSQEGQRVGVLTF.

The CDR3 bases are TGCGCCAGCAACTTCGGGACTAGCGGGGCCTACGAGCAGTACTTC. Its protein product is CASNFGTSGAYEQYF. The chain is built from TRBV5-1 and TRBJ2-7; 13 bases line up with TRBD2. Per germline, CDR1 SGHRS and CDR2 YFSETQ. This CDR3 contains 15 residues. V gave up 6 bases and J gave up 2 bases; unmatched junction bases: 5.

As regards this clone: The same CDR3 also results from other DNA sequences found in this sample. The chain links TRBV7-2 to TRBJ2-1; the D is unclear. Germline lookup yields CDR1 SGHTA and CDR2 FQGNSA. This CDR3 is 15 amino acids long. Trimming removed 1 base at V and 0 bases at J, with 7 bases between. The DNA for the CDR3 is TGTGCCAGCAGCTTAGGGGTAAGCTCCTACAATGAGCAGTTCTTC. This gives the protein CASSLGVSSYNEQFF. The variable domain in full, with the rest retrieved from reference TRBV7-2 and TRBJ2-1, is GAGVSQSPSNKVTEKGKDVELRCDPISGHTALYWYRQSLGQGLEFLIYFQGNSAPDKSGLPSDRFSAERTGGSVSTLTIQRTQQEDSAVYLCASSLGVSSYNEQFFGPGTRLTVL.

This sequence joins TRBV7-9 and TRBJ1-4; the D gene is possibly TRBD1 (5 bases). The V end lost 5 bases, the J end lost 15 bases, and 19 bases lay between the germline ends. Germline CDR1 is SEHNR and CDR2 is FQNEAQ (reference sequence). The CDR3 extends over 13 amino acids. CDR3 nucleotides: TGTGCCAGCAGCCCGCCGGGGGGGGGACCAGTGTTTTTT. Translating gives CASSPPGGGPVFF. The whole variable domain, remainder taken from reference TRBV7-9 and TRBJ1-4, is DTGVSQNPRHKITKRGQNVTFRCDPISEHNRLYWYRQTLGQGPEFLTYFQNEAQLEKSRLLSDRFSAERPKGSFSTLEIQRTEQGDSAMYLCASSPPGGGPVFFGSGTQLSVL.

The chain links TRBV5-1 to TRBJ1-1; D remains unclear. CDR3 length: 14 residues. CDR1 SGHRS and CDR2 YFSETQ come from the germline V gene. Trimming shortened V by 0 bases and J by 4 bases, and 10 bases separated the two germline ends. CDR3 loop: CASSLVSGPTEAFF. As DNA, the CDR3 is TGCGCCAGCAGCTTGGTTTCCGGGCCCACTGAAGCTTTCTTT.

The chain is built from TRBV7-3 and TRBJ2-2, with 8 bases lining up with TRBD1. This CDR3 has 16 amino acids. The V and J ends lost 5 bases and 1 base, in that order; junction bases with no gene match: 6. From germline, CDR1 is SGHTA and CDR2 FQGTGA. The CDR3 bases are TGTGCCAGCAGCCCCGACAGGGGTGGGAACACCGGGGAGCTGTTTTTT. Protein sequence: CASSPDRGGNTGELFF.

The chain couples TRBV6-5 to TRBJ2-2; no definite D call. Germline V gives CDR1 MNHEY, CDR2 SVGAGI. The ends were cut back, 7 bases at V and 4 bases at J, with 10 bases in the middle. The CDR3 has 13 amino acids. CDR3 loop: CASTTPGTGELFF. CDR3 in DNA: TGTGCCAGCACCACCCCAGGCACCGGGGAGCTGTTTTTT.

This rearrangement joins TRBV18 to TRBJ2-3; a possible D gene is TRBD2 (6 bases). V lost 3 bases and J lost 4, with 14 bases in between. The CDR3 runs to 15 residues. Looked up from germline, CDR1 is KGHSH and CDR2 is LQKENI. The CDR3 spells CASSPGLMQADTQYF. CDR3 DNA sequence: TGTGCCAGCTCACCGGGACTTATGCAGGCAGATACGCAGTATTTT. The whole variable domain, filled in from reference TRBV18 and TRBJ2-3, reads NAGVMQNPRHLVRRRGQEARLRCSPMKGHSHVYWYRQLPEEGLKFMVYLQKENIIDESGMPKERFSAEFPKEGPSILRIQQVVRGDSAAYFCASSPGLMQADTQYFGPGTRLTVL.

The genes are TRBV5-1 and TRBJ2-6; TRBD2 might be the D (5 bases). V lost 5 bases and J 1 base, leaving 10 bases between the germline ends. The CDR3 consists of 15 residues. Germline values: CDR1 SGHRS, CDR2 YFSETQ. CDR3 region: CASRPEGSGANVLTF. CDR3 sequence (DNA): TGCGCCAGCAGGCCCGAGGGATCTGGGGCCAACGTCCTGACTTTC.